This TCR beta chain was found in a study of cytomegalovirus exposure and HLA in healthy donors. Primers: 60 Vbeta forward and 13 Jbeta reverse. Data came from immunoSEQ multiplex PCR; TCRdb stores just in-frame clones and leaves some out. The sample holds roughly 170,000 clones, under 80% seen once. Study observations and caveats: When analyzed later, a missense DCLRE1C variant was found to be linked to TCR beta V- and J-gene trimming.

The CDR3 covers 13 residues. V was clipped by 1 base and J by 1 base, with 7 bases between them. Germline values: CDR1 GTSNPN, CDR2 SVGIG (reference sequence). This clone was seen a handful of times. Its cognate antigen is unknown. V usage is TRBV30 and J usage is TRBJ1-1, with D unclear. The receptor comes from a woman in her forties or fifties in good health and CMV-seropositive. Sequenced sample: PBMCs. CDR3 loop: CAWSGEWNTEAFF. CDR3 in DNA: TGTGCCTGGAGTGGGGAGTGGAACACTGAAGCTTTCTTT.